This T cell receptor (beta chain) was captured in a study of graft-versus-host responses after intestinal transplantation. The study's findings and limits: There were GvH clones found in recipient marrow, and some of them appeared first in ileum or blood. Peak circulating GvH clone levels were associated with early post-transplant HvG declines.

Method: immunoSEQ multiplex PCR; TCRdb's copy keeps in-frame clones and lacks some. The table includes about 110,000 clones, around 90% detected once. Per the germline V gene, CDR1 is LGHNA and CDR2 is YSLEER. The CDR3 has 16 residues. Trimming cost V 0 bases and J 7 bases; bases outside gene matches: 7. This clone was detected a few times. Antigen unknown. The chain combines TRBV4-3 with TRBJ1-4; 8 bases are a match to TRBD1. The sequence was obtained from a human donor who was the organ donor for an intestinal transplant. The specimen was unstimulated CD4+ T cells sorted from spleen or lymph node cells, collected before transplant. CDR3 residues: CASSQEGAGGVEKLFF. The CDR3 DNA is TGCGCCAGCAGCCAAGAGGGCGCAGGGGGCGTTGAAAAACTGTTTTTT.